Listed here are 8 T cell receptor beta chains from one sample, sequenced in a study of sequential checkpoint blockade in melanoma. Treatment specified: randomized to nivolumab then ipilimumab (arm A) or the reverse (arm B). Profiling relied on immunoSEQ multiplex PCR, and the TCRdb table lists in-frame clones only, not all of them. The data show around 18,000 clones, about three fifths seen once. The starting material was CD8+ T cells sorted from blood (inferred from file names), obtained from a patient given nivolumab and ipilimumab in sequence. These TCRs come from a human donor with melanoma.

This sequence joins TRBV5-1 and TRBJ2-7, with D possibly being TRBD1 (5 bases). The germline V gene encodes CDR1 SGHRS and CDR2 YFSETQ. Trimming pared 0 bases from V and 1 base from J, leaving 11 bases between. This CDR3 is built from 15 residues. The CDR3 coding sequence is TGCGCCAGCAGCTTGGGCAGGGTGATTTCCTACGAGCAGTACTTC. It encodes CASSLGRVISYEQYF.

This clone was counted only a few times. The chain employs TRBV21-1 and TRBJ2-5; the table assigns TRBD1, which was not confirmed against the DNA. TRBV21-1 is given as a pseudogene. The CDR3 has 15 amino acids. CDR3 DNA sequence: TGTGCCAGCAGACATTTGACAGGGGGTCAAGAGACCCAGTACTTC. Its protein product is CASRHLTGGQETQYF.

V is TRBV5-3 and J is TRBJ2-7; possibly TRBD1 for D (5 bases). TRBV5-3 is assigned to the ORF class and has an uncertain function. V was clipped by 8 bases and J by 7 bases, with 16 bases between them. The CDR3 totals 12 residues. This CDR3 reads CASSQGLREQYF. The CDR3 nucleotides are TGTGCCAGCAGCCAGGGTCTGCGAGAGCAGTACTTC.

The chain recombines TRBV6-1 with TRBJ2-2; TRBD1 matches 10 bases. This CDR3 contains 13 residues. V lost 8 bases, J lost 7 bases, and 4 bases stayed unmatched. Germline-derived CDR1 and CDR2 are MNHNS and SASEGT. CDR3 DNA: TGTGCCAGCGGGGGACAGGGGTACGGGGAGCTGTTTTTT. This encodes CASGGQGYGELFF.

This clone appeared once. This rearrangement joins TRBV7-8 to TRBJ2-1; perhaps TRBD2 as D (6 bases). V shed 3 bases and J shed 0 bases, with 15 bases lying between them. CDR1 is SGHVS, CDR2 FQNEAQ, per germline. There are 17 residues in the CDR3. The DNA for the CDR3 is TGTGCCAGCAGCTTGCCCCGGGACTCTAGCTCCTACAATGAGCAGTTCTTC. Residues: CASSLPRDSSSYNEQFF.

The chain recombines TRBV2 with TRBJ2-1; 7 nucleotides align to TRBD2. The germline gives CDR1 SNHLY, CDR2 FYNNEI. V trimming: 0 bases; J trimming: 8 bases; junction bases outside the gene matches: 7. This CDR3 has 15 residues. The DNA for the CDR3 is TGTGCCAGCAGTGAAGCGCTGAGGGGAGGGGATGAGCAGTTCTTC. This codes for CASSEALRGGDEQFF.

This clone has more than one count but fewer than ten. The J gene is TRBJ1-4, the V gene TRBV5-1; D call uncertain. CDR1 is SGHRS, CDR2 YFSETQ, per germline. The CDR3 runs to 15 residues. V lost 1 base to trimming and J lost 5 bases, with 12 bases between them. CDR3: CASSLSIQLNEKLFF. CDR3 nucleotides: TGCGCCAGCAGCTTGTCGATACAGCTCAATGAAAAACTGTTTTTT.

The genes are TRBV19 and TRBJ2-3, with TRBD2 matching 9 bases. This CDR3 is built from 19 residues. CDR1 is LNHDA and CDR2 is SQIVND in the germline V gene (reference sequence). With 4 bases clipped from V and 2 bases from J, the junction kept 16 bases outside the gene matches. Here the CDR3 DNA reads TGTGCCAGTAGTACCATCTTACCGACTAGCGGATTATCCACAGATACGCAGTATTTT. Translated: CASSTILPTSGLSTDTQYF.